The 18 T cell receptor beta chains listed next were all sequenced from one sample in a study of blood T cell repertoires in COVID-19. The data were produced by immunoSEQ multiplex PCR, yet TCRdb's version contains in-frame clones alone and is incomplete. The sample holds 60,000 to 70,000 clones, approximately 85% seen once. The material sequenced was peripheral blood. These receptors were collected from a woman aged 55-70 years with COVID-19, enrolled during active disease.

V gene TRBV30 combines with J gene TRBJ2-7, with 8 nucleotides matching TRBD2. This CDR3 comprises 16 residues. V shed 3 bases and J 2 bases; nucleotides not matched to a gene: 12. Germline V gene lookup returns CDR1 GTSNPN and CDR2 SVGIG (reference sequence). The CDR3 DNA is TGTGCCTGGAGCCCGGGAAGCGGGAGAGTGGCCTACGAGCAGTACTTC. Its protein is CAWSPGSGRVAYEQYF.

The chain employs TRBV6-5 and TRBJ1-1; weak D call: TRBD1 (5 bases). The V end was cut by 7 bases, the J end by 1 base, with 10 bases between. The length of the CDR3 is 13 residues. CDR1 and CDR2 (germline): MNHEY, SVGAGI. As DNA, the CDR3 is TGTGCCAGCACCCGCCAGGGGAACACTGAAGCTTTCTTT. Residues: CASTRQGNTEAFF.

In its sample, this clone was seen once. The V and J genes are TRBV9 and TRBJ1-1, with a tentative D call TRBD1 (6 bases). Germline lookup yields CDR1 SGDLS and CDR2 YYNGEE. The CDR3 spans 16 residues. Trimming removed 0 bases from V and 0 bases from J, with 12 bases in between. CDR3 nucleotides: TGTGCCAGCAGCGTAGACCCCACAGGGTTGAACACTGAAGCTTTCTTT. Amino acids: CASSVDPTGLNTEAFF.

The chain links TRBV7-9 to TRBJ1-2; the match to TRBD1 covers 7 bases. Germline trimming cut 5 bases from V and 7 bases from J; bases unmatched to any gene: 4. The germline V gene encodes CDR1 SEHNR and CDR2 FQNEAQ (reference sequence). The CDR3 totals 12 residues. CDR3 loop: CASSAQGGGYTF. The CDR3 nucleotides are TGTGCCAGCAGCGCCCAGGGGGGTGGCTACACCTTC.

This chain uses TRBV9 with TRBJ2-5; 9 bases map to TRBD1. Germline lookup yields CDR1 SGDLS and CDR2 YYNGEE. The CDR3 has 16 amino acids. The V gene end was trimmed by 3 bases and the J gene end by 2 bases; junction bases not matched to a gene: 8. This CDR3 is CASSGRDRELQETQYF. CDR3 sequence (DNA): TGTGCCAGCAGCGGCCGGGACAGGGAGCTACAAGAGACCCAGTACTTC.

This clone was observed a few times. The rearrangement links TRBV7-2 to TRBJ2-1; possible D gene TRBD1, 5 bases. V lost 4 bases and J lost 6, with 7 bases in between. Germline V lookup: CDR1 SGHTA, CDR2 FQGNSA. The CDR3 spans 12 residues. CDR3 loop: CASSSQGNEQFF. The CDR3 region has the DNA TGTGCCAGCAGCTCCCAGGGCAATGAGCAGTTCTTC.

The V gene is TRBV11-1, the J gene TRBJ2-2; 9 positions agree with TRBD1. Germline V gene data show CDR1 as SGHAT and CDR2 as FQDESV (reference sequence). CDR3 size: 16 residues. The V gene end was trimmed by 6 bases and the J gene end by 4 bases; junction bases not matched to a gene: 9. The CDR3, as DNA: TGTGCCAGCAGTTCCGGGACAGGGATGGTCACCGGGGAGCTGTTTTTT. Encoded protein: CASSSGTGMVTGELFF.

This sequence joins TRBV28 and TRBJ2-1; weak D call: TRBD2 (6 bases). The CDR3 covers 11 residues. Germline V gene data show CDR1 as MDHEN and CDR2 as SYDVKM. V dropped 7 bases and J dropped 9 bases, with 10 bases sitting between them. CDR3 nucleotides: TGTGCCAGCATCCAGGAGGGTGAGCAGTTCTTC. This encodes CASIQEGEQFF.

The genes are TRBV19 and TRBJ1-3; 7 bases agree with TRBD1. In germline, CDR1 is LNHDA, CDR2 SQIVND (reference sequence). This CDR3 has 14 residues. V dropped 9 bases and J dropped 0; count of bases not matched to a gene: 5. This CDR3 reads CASRQGSSGNTIYF. The CDR3, as DNA: TGTGCCAGCCGACAGGGCTCCTCTGGAAACACCATATATTTT. Full variable domain (rest looked up from reference TRBV19 and TRBJ1-3): DGGITQSPKYLFRKEGQNVTLSCEQNLNHDAMYWYRQDPGQGLRLIYYSQIVNDFQKGDIAEGYSVSREKKESFPLTVTSAQKNPTAFYLCASRQGSSGNTIYFGEGSWLTVV.

This clone was picked up a small number of times. This chain joins TRBV30 and TRBJ2-7; the D gene is possibly TRBD1 (5 bases). CDR1 and CDR2 from the germline V gene are GTSNPN and SVGIG (reference sequence). This CDR3 spans 15 amino acids. V shed 0 bases and J shed 3 bases, with 15 bases lying between them. DNA for the CDR3: TGTGCCTGGAGTGTAATCGACAGTAGGTACTACGAGCAGTACTTC. Protein: CAWSVIDSRYYEQYF. The whole variable domain, filled in from reference TRBV30 and TRBJ2-7, reads SQTIHQWPATLVQPVGSPLSLECTVEGTSNPNLYWYRQAAGRGLQLLFYSVGIGQISSEVPQNLSASRPQDRQFILSSKKLLLSDSGFYLCAWSVIDSRYYEQYFGPGTRLTVT.

V and J are TRBV5-1 and TRBJ1-2; TRBD1 agrees at 7 bases. CDR1 and CDR2 from the germline V gene are SGHRS and YFSETQ. After removal of 4 bases from V and 6 bases from J, the junction contained 12 bases not matched to a gene. This CDR3 is built from 15 residues. CDR3 nucleotide sequence: TGCGCCAGCAGCGAGTCAGGGGGTACCTTTCATGGCTACACCTTC. Translated, it gives CASSESGGTFHGYTF.

The rearrangement links TRBV5-6 to TRBJ2-7, with a possible D match to TRBD1 (5 bases). The germline gives CDR1 SGHDT, CDR2 YYEEEE. The V end was cut by 4 bases, the J end by 5 bases, with 16 bases between. The CDR3 covers 14 residues. CDR3 protein: CASSHDRPNDEQYF. The CDR3 DNA sequence: TGTGCCAGCAGCCACGACAGACCAAACGACGAGCAGTACTTC.

The chain recombines TRBV27 with TRBJ2-7, with 9 bases fitting TRBD2. The CDR3 extends over 14 amino acids. The germline CDR1 and CDR2 sequences are MNHEY and SMNVEV (reference sequence). CDR3 residues: CASSQRGDSYEQYF. The DNA for the CDR3 is TGTGCTTCCAGTCAGCGGGGGGACTCCTACGAGCAGTACTTC.

This chain connects TRBV7-6 to TRBJ2-5; D perhaps matches TRBD2 (6 bases). Trimming shortened V by 3 bases and J by 4 bases, and 15 bases separated the two germline ends. This CDR3 spans 15 amino acids. The germline CDR1 and CDR2 sequences are SGHVS and FNYEAQ. CDR3 coding DNA: TGTGCCAGCAGCTTCACCAGCGGGTGGCGAGAGACCCAGTACTTC. It specifies CASSFTSGWRETQYF.

The V call is TRBV5-6, the J call TRBJ1-3; no clear D gene. Trimming shortened V by 2 bases and J by 4 bases, and 13 bases separated the two germline ends. The germline CDR1 and CDR2 sequences are SGHDT and YYEEEE. This CDR3 is 15 amino acids long. The CDR3 sequence is CASSFGAGSGNTIYF. The CDR3 DNA reads TGTGCCAGCAGCTTCGGCGCGGGGTCCGGAAACACCATATATTTT.

In its sample, this clone was seen a few times. V and J are TRBV30 and TRBJ1-1; D unclear. Deletions cut 2 bases from V and 3 bases from J, with 10 bases between. The CDR3 has 13 amino acids. Germline V lookup: CDR1 GTSNPN, CDR2 SVGIG (reference sequence). CDR3 in amino acids: CAWSNTLDTEAFF. The CDR3 coding sequence is TGTGCCTGGAGTAATACCCTAGACACTGAAGCTTTCTTT.

Here the CDR3 reads CASSSAGLGYNEQFF. The CDR3 DNA reads TGTGCCAGCAGCTCCGCCGGACTAGGTTACAATGAGCAGTTCTTC. V usage is TRBV7-6 and J usage is TRBJ2-1; 7 bases are shared with TRBD2. J gave up 4 bases and V 4 bases, and 7 bases lay outside the gene matches. CDR3 size: 15 residues. CDR1 is SGHVS and CDR2 is FNYEAQ in the germline V gene.

This clone was found a few times. The gene calls are TRBV18 and TRBJ1-2; D not resolved. The CDR3 is 12 residues long. Germline CDR1 KGHSH, CDR2 LQKENI. V lost 10 bases and J 8 bases, leaving 17 bases between the germline ends. The CDR3 nucleotides are TGTGCCACCTCGGTCCGGGTGCGGGGCTACACCTTC. Amino acids: CATSVRVRGYTF.